Listed here are 5 T cell receptor beta chains from one sample, sequenced in a study of long-term antiretroviral therapy in people with HIV (dated by TCRdb to between 2021 and 2023). The immunoSEQ hsTCRB v3.0 assay was used at survey level resolution for TRB variable region sequencing. Entries here come from immuneACCESS through TCRdb and include only in-frame sequences with V and J called. Some clones fail to appear in such tables; in the studies checked, an unresolved V gene covers under half of the shortfall, and the cause of the remainder is unknown. The sample profile shows 26,000 or so clones; more than 85% of them were found once. Clones ranked in the top ten supply 0.9% to 1.2% of the sample. Sequenced here: unsorted PBMCs, sampled 2 years after starting antiretroviral therapy. These receptors were obtained from a man aged 50 to 60 with HIV.

The rearrangement links TRBV7-6 to TRBJ2-3; D remains ambiguous. Looked up from germline, CDR1 is SGHVS and CDR2 is FNYEAQ. This CDR3 region has 15 residues. Trimming took off 2 bases at V and 9 bases at J, with 18 bases between the two ends. CDR3 coding DNA: TGTGCCAGCAGCTTAAGCTCATTGGGGTCCAGAACGCAGTATTTT. Translated: CASSLSSLGSRTQYF.

The J gene is TRBJ1-6, the V gene TRBV18; 8 nucleotides match TRBD1. Germline-derived CDR1 and CDR2 are KGHSH and LQKENI. CDR3 length equals 14 residues. The V and J ends lost 1 base and 9 bases, in that order; junction bases with no gene match: 2. CDR3 nucleotide sequence: TGTGCCAGCTCACCACTGACAGGGGCTTCACCCCTCCACTTT. Encoded protein: CASSPLTGASPLHF.

The chain uses TRBV28 and TRBJ1-5, with D uncertain. Germline CDR1 reads MDHEN; CDR2 reads SYDVKM. Trimming took 6 bases from V and 1 from J, leaving 19 bases between them. The CDR3 has 17 amino acids. CDR3 sequence reads: CASSHSGTKRSNQPQHF. CDR3 nucleotide sequence: TGTGCCAGCAGCCACTCTGGAACTAAGCGGAGCAATCAGCCCCAGCATTTT.

The chain recombines TRBV5-1 with TRBJ1-2; a weak D match, TRBD1 (5 bases). The V gene lost 0 bases and the J gene lost 7 bases, with 7 bases spanning the gap. Germline CDR1 is SGHRS and CDR2 is YFSETQ. The CDR3 is 12 amino acids. The CDR3 loop reads CASSLGGVGYTF. Written as DNA, the CDR3 is TGCGCCAGCAGCTTGGGAGGGGTTGGCTACACCTTC.

The CDR3 DNA reads as TGTGCCATTCACTCGGGGGGCGATACGCAGTATTTT. The encoded protein is CAIHSGGDTQYF. This chain joins TRBV10-3 and TRBJ2-3, with D tentatively TRBD2 (7 bases). The germline CDR1 and CDR2 sequences are ENHRY and SYGVKD. Between the trimmed V and J ends, which lost 9 bases and 6 bases, there was a span of 13 bases. This CDR3 has 12 amino acids.